The T cell receptor beta chain under discussion was sequenced for a study of blood T cells in healthy people across ages. On this clonotype itself: Its cognate antigen is unknown.

Broader study findings: Both higher diversity and more naive CD4+ cells marked long-lived donors when set against aged donors.

Each sample yielded at least 6 million isolated PBMCs. Combining a sample-barcoded 5' primer with a J-beta primer mix, a second PCR ran for roughly 7 to 12 cycles. TCRdb analysed the 5' RACE reads with MiXCR anew, one entry per CDR3 protein. Of some 1.1 million distinct CDR3 sequences listed, 35% to 40% are singletons. This CDR3 spans 14 amino acids. Germline-derived CDR1 and CDR2 are LGHNA and YSLEER. Trimming stripped 1 base from V and 2 bases from J, with 8 bases between. This TCR came from a man younger than 35 in good health. Sequenced input: blood. The chain joins TRBV4-3 to TRBJ1-2; D is uncertain. CDR3 sequence: CASSQVDWNYGYTF. The CDR3 DNA follows: TGCGCCAGCAGCCAAGTAGACTGGAACTATGGCTACACCTTC.